The 17 T cell receptor beta chains below all came from one sample that was sequenced in a study of CD8+CD57+ T cells in acquired aplastic anemia. TCR beta VDJ combinations and CDR3 sequences were profiled from genomic DNA. MiXCR was run by TCRdb on the reads, yielding one entry per CDR3 protein. The sample has over 150,000 distinct CDR3 sequences, around 50% seen once. For sequencing, patients were chosen who had shown expansion of CD8+CD57+ cells by flow cytometry. Specimen: sorted CD4+, CD8+, or CD8+CD57+ T cells (not recorded which) from PBMCs. The receptors come from a human donor with aplastic anemia.

The J gene is TRBJ2-3, the V gene TRBV15, with D maybe TRBD1 (5 bases). The CDR3 runs 16 residues. CDR1 is LNHNV, CDR2 YYDKDF, per germline (reference sequence). Trimming shortened V by 3 bases and J by 2 bases, and 15 bases separated the two germline ends. The DNA for the CDR3 is TGTGCCACCAGCAGGGAAGGGGCCAGGGCCACAGATACGCAGTATTTT. It is translated as CATSREGARATDTQYF.

The sample holds many counts of this clonotype. V is TRBV19 and J is TRBJ2-1, with 8 bases lining up with TRBD2. Germline V gene lookup returns CDR1 LNHDA and CDR2 SQIVND (reference sequence). This CDR3 is built from 17 residues. The junction had 8 bases not matched to a gene; V was cut back by 0 bases and J by 4 bases. The CDR3 bases are TGTGCCAGTAGTATAGATCTAGGGACTAGGGGATACAATGAGCAGTTCTTC. Its protein product is CASSIDLGTRGYNEQFF. The full variable domain, in which reference TRBV19 and TRBJ2-1 provide the parts outside the CDR3, is DGGITQSPKYLFRKEGQNVTLSCEQNLNHDAMYWYRQDPGQGLRLIYYSQIVNDFQKGDIAEGYSVSREKKESFPLTVTSAQKNPTAFYLCASSIDLGTRGYNEQFFGPGTRLTVL.

As for this clonotype: The CDR3 does not end in the conserved phenylalanine or tryptophan, so this is likely a read error. The V gene is TRBV11-1, the J gene TRBJ2-2, with 10 nucleotides matching TRBD2. V was pared by 2 bases and J by 4 bases, with 7 bases of the junction left unmatched. This CDR3 contains 17 residues. CDR1 and CDR2 from the germline V gene are SGHAT and FQDESV (reference sequence). The CDR3, as DNA: TGTGCCAGCAGCTTATGGGCTAGCGGGGGATTCACCGGGGAGCTGTTTTCT. Amino acid sequence: CASSLWASGGFTGELFS.

This clonotype was found many times. The V gene is TRBV9, the J gene TRBJ1-6; TRBD1 might be the D (5 bases). V was pared by 0 bases and J by 1 base, with 11 bases between. CDR1 and CDR2 (germline): SGDLS, YYNGEE. The CDR3 covers 17 residues. The CDR3 loop is CASSVDAGGSYNSPLHF. DNA of the CDR3: TGTGCCAGCAGCGTAGATGCCGGGGGTTCCTATAATTCACCCCTCCACTTT.

This clonotype was picked up one time. The chain is built from TRBV5-1 and TRBJ2-2, with 10 bases matching TRBD1. This CDR3 is 14 amino acids long. The germline gives CDR1 SGHRS, CDR2 YFSETQ. Losses at the gene ends were 4 bases for V and 5 bases for J; bases not matched to a gene: 2. CDR3 amino acids: CASSPGQGTGELFF. The CDR3 nucleotides read TGCGCCAGCAGCCCGGGACAGGGGACCGGGGAGCTGTTTTTT. Complete variable domain (other parts from reference TRBV5-1 and TRBJ2-2): KAGVTQTPRYLIKTRGQQVTLSCSPISGHRSVSWYQQTPGQGLQFLFEYFSETQRNKGNFPGRFSGRQFSNSRSEMNVSTLELGDSALYLCASSPGQGTGELFFGEGSRLTVL.

The CDR3: CAIRGLAGGPTQYF. CDR3 nucleotide sequence: TGTGCCATCAGAGGACTAGCGGGGGGTCCTACGCAGTATTTT. The chain has TRBV10-3 and TRBJ2-3; 14 bases match TRBD2. CDR3 length: 14 residues. CDR1 and CDR2 (germline): ENHRY, SYGVKD. The V and J ends lost 6 bases and 8 bases, in that order; junction bases with no gene match: 4.

Of note for this clonotype: Possible read error: a much larger clone is one base away. The gene calls are TRBV6-2 or TRBV6-3 and TRBJ1-1, with no clear D. The CDR3 is 14 residues long. Germline-derived CDR1 and CDR2 are MNHEY and SVGEGT. This chain's CDR3 is CASSFSTTNAEAFF. The CDR3 DNA sequence: TGTGCCAGCAGCTTCTCGACAACGAACGCTGAAGCTTTCTTT.

This clonotype was seen more than once but under ten times. This rearrangement joins TRBV28 to TRBJ1-6; a weak D match, TRBD1 (5 bases). There are 16 residues in the CDR3. The germline CDR1 and CDR2 sequences are MDHEN and SYDVKM. The germline V and J ends were trimmed by 5 bases and 0 bases, with 11 bases remaining between them. As DNA, the CDR3 is TGTGCCAGCAGTGGGACGAGGAGCTCCTATAATTCACCCCTCCACTTT. It encodes CASSGTRSSYNSPLHF.

This clonotype was seen only a few times. The chain has TRBV11-1 and TRBJ2-3; 7 positions match TRBD1. The germline CDR1 and CDR2 sequences are SGHAT and FQDESV (reference sequence). V was clipped by 5 bases and J by 0 bases; unmatched bases: 5. The CDR3 loop spans 15 amino acids. This CDR3 is CASSPSTGSTDTQYF. The CDR3 DNA reads TGTGCCAGCAGCCCATCGACAGGGAGCACAGATACGCAGTATTTT.

The V gene is TRBV3-1, the J gene TRBJ1-3; D possibly corresponds to TRBD1 (5 bases). Germline V CDR1 and CDR2: LGHDT, YNNKEL (reference sequence). V lost 6 bases and J 4 bases, leaving 16 bases between the germline ends. This CDR3 region has 15 residues. The CDR3 here is CASRHLAGLGNTIYF. DNA of the CDR3: TGTGCCAGCAGACATCTTGCAGGGTTGGGAAACACCATATATTTT.

V usage is TRBV19 and J usage is TRBJ1-1; the D gene is possibly TRBD1 (6 bases). This CDR3 contains 13 residues. Germline V lookup: CDR1 LNHDA, CDR2 SQIVND (reference sequence). V dropped 7 bases and J dropped 10 bases, with 19 bases sitting between them. As DNA, the CDR3 is TGTGCCAGTACCCGAGGGGGAGGGGAGGTAGCTTTCTTT. Residues: CASTRGGGEVAFF.

This clonotype was seen ten or more times. The chain links TRBV7-6 to TRBJ2-2; D possibly corresponds to TRBD2 (6 bases). CDR3 length: 14 residues. V shed 5 bases and J shed 7 bases, with 14 bases lying between them. Germline V gives CDR1 SGHVS, CDR2 FNYEAQ. The CDR3 DNA is TGTGCCAGCAGCCTGAGGACGGAGGGCGGGGAGCTGTTTTTT. It is translated as CASSLRTEGGELFF. Supplemented by reference TRBV7-6 and TRBJ2-2, the full variable domain reads GAGVSQSPRYKVTKRGQDVALRCDPISGHVSLYWYRQALGQGPEFLTYFNYEAQQDKSGLPNDRFSAERPEGSISTLTIQRTEQRDSAMYRCASSLRTEGGELFFGEGSRLTVL.

This clonotype has just one count. The gene calls are TRBV11-2 and TRBJ2-7; TRBD2 matches 9 bases. CDR1 is SGHAT, CDR2 FQNNGV, per germline. The CDR3 length is 15 residues. The junction had 4 bases not matched to a gene; V was cut back by 0 bases and J by 4 bases. CDR3 residues: CASSLDAGGNYEQYF. CDR3 DNA sequence: TGTGCCAGCAGCTTAGATGCGGGAGGGAATTACGAGCAGTACTTC.

This clonotype was observed a few times. This sequence joins TRBV2 and TRBJ2-7; TRBD1 might be the D (6 bases). CDR1 is SNHLY and CDR2 is FYNNEI in the germline V gene. This CDR3 has 12 amino acids. Trimming cost V 7 bases and J 4 bases, with 11 bases left between them. CDR3 DNA sequence: TGTGCCAGCAACCGGGACACGTACGAGCAGTACTTC. It specifies CASNRDTYEQYF.

The chain has TRBV11-2 and TRBJ2-3, with TRBD2 matching over 7 bases. This CDR3 has 15 amino acids. V lost 0 bases, J lost 2 bases, and 2 bases stayed unmatched. In germline, CDR1 is SGHAT, CDR2 FQNNGV. The CDR3 reads CASSLEAGPTDTQYF. In nucleotides, the CDR3 is TGTGCCAGCAGCTTAGAAGCGGGGCCCACAGATACGCAGTATTTT.

This clonotype came up many times. Written as DNA, the CDR3 is TGTGCCAGTAGTATAGGCGGGACAGGCGCCGGGGAGCTGTTTTTT. Amino acid sequence: CASSIGGTGAGELFF. This chain uses TRBV19 with TRBJ2-2; 8 bases map to TRBD1. CDR1 and CDR2 from the germline V gene are LNHDA and SQIVND (reference sequence). CDR3 size: 15 residues. V shed 1 base, J shed 6 bases, and the junction held 4 bases outside the gene matches. Together with reference TRBV19 and TRBJ2-2, the CDR3 gives the full variable domain: DGGITQSPKYLFRKEGQNVTLSCEQNLNHDAMYWYRQDPGQGLRLIYYSQIVNDFQKGDIAEGYSVSREKKESFPLTVTSAQKNPTAFYLCASSIGGTGAGELFFGEGSRLTVL.

V gene TRBV19 combines with J gene TRBJ2-4, with TRBD2 identical over 14 bases. V shed 5 bases, J shed 7 bases, and the junction held 4 bases outside the gene matches. CDR3 size: 15 residues. Germline V lookup: CDR1 LNHDA, CDR2 SQIVND (reference sequence). Here the CDR3 reads CASSGLAGGRNIQYF. The DNA for the CDR3 is TGTGCCAGTAGTGGACTAGCGGGGGGTCGGAACATTCAGTACTTC.